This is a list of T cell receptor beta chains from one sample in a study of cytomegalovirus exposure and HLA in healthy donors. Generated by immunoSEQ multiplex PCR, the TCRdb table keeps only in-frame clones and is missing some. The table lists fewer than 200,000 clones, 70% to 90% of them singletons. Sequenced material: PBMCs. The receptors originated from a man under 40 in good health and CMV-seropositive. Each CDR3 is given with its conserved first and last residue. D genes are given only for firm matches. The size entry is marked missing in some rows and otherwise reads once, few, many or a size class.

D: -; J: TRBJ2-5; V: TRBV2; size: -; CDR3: CASSERGLRAGTQYF; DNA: TGTGCCAGCAGTGAGCGGGGTCTCCGGGCCGGGACCCAGTACTTC
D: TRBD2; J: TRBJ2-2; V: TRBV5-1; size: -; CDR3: CASTLAGNTGELFF; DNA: TGCGCCAGCACACTAGCGGGGAACACCGGGGAGCTGTTTTTT
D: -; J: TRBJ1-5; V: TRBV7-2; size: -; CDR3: CASSSDMGAWPQHF; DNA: TGTGCCAGCAGCTCGGACATGGGGGCATGGCCCCAGCATTTT
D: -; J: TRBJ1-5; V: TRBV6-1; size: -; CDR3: CASRGGQGLQPQHF; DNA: TGTGCCAGCAGGGGGGGGCAGGGCCTTCAGCCCCAGCATTTT
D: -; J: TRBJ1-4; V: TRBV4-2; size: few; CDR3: CASSQGGSQGKNEKLFF; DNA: TGTGCCAGCAGCCAAGGGGGCAGCCAAGGGAAGAATGAAAAACTGTTTTTT
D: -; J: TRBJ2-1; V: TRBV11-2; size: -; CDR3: CASSLESREQFF; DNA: TGTGCCAGCAGCTTAGAGAGCCGGGAGCAGTTCTTC
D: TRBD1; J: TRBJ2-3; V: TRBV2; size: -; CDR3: CASSRDRGRGDTQYF; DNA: TGTGCCAGCAGCCGGGACAGGGGGCGAGGAGATACGCAGTATTTT
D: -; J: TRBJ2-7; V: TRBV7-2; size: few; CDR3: CASSFRLGSYEQYF; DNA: TGTGCCAGCAGCTTCAGACTAGGATCCTACGAGCAGTACTTC
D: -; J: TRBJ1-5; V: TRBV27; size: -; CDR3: CASMAVQPQHF; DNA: TGTGCCAGCATGGCCGTTCAGCCCCAGCATTTT
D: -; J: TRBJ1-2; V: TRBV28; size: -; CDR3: CASSLLGLNYGYTF; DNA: TGTGCCAGCAGTTTATTGGGCCTTAACTATGGCTACACCTTC
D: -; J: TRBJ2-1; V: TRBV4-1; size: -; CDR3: CASSPSRGSLGEQFF; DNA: TGCGCCAGCAGCCCCAGTCGGGGGAGTCTAGGGGAGCAGTTCTTC
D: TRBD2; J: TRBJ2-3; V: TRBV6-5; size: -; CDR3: CASRGGQGATDTQYF; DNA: TGTGCCAGCCGGGGGGGCCAGGGCGCCACAGATACGCAGTATTTT
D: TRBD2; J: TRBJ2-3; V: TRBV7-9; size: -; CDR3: CASSLSSGITDTQYF; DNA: TGTGCCAGCAGCTTATCTAGCGGGATTACAGATACGCAGTATTTT
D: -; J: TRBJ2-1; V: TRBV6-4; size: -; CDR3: CASSPTSSLEQFF; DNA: TGTGCCAGCAGCCCTACTAGTTCCCTTGAGCAGTTCTTC
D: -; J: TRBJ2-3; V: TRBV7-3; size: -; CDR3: CASSLTLQADTQYF; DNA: TGTGCCAGCAGCTTAACACTCCAAGCAGATACGCAGTATTTT
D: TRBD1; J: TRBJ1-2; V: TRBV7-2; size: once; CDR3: CASRQTGTGTYGYTF; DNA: TGTGCCAGCAGACAGACCGGGACAGGCACCTATGGCTACACCTTC
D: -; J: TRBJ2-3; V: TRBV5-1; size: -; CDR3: CASSLAFASGQYF; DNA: TGCGCCAGCAGCTTGGCCTTCGCTTCAGGGCAGTATTTT
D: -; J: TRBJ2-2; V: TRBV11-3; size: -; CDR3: CASRLDTGELFF; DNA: TGTGCCAGCAGGCTAGACACCGGGGAGCTGTTTTTT